This TCR beta chain was documented in a study of blood T cell repertoires in COVID-19 (TCRdb year 2020). Notes on the research overall: Collaborator samples came from the United States, Italy and Spain and covered acute and convalescent phases of COVID-19. The dataset comprised deeply sampled blood TCRbeta repertoires from subjects exposed to, actively infected with, or recovered from COVID-19. Where HLA class I and class II types were available, the types were taken from metadata supplied by the sample provider, not from assay-based typing. The repertoires were released in a freely available public database intended as a resource for research on the immune response to SARS-CoV-2. Sample metadata almost always included a de-identified subject ID, COVID-19 status, age in years and sex. The material from the prospective study consisted of cDNA or gDNA derived from T cells, B-cell-depleted T cells, or PBMCs. The samples were drawn from the first 160 participants of the ongoing ImmuneRACE study and from roughly 1,300 subjects provided by 6 global collaborators. Study-level results and caveats: Clinical and demographic metadata were provided uncurated, with the amount varying by source and participant.

Trimming costs V 3 bases and J 0 bases, and their ends lie 8 bases apart. The CDR3 sequence holds 14 residues, the cysteine and phenylalanine included. The sequence is cut down to CDR3 DNA, 42 bases in frame from base 1. CDR1 and CDR2, per the germline V gene, are KGHSH and LQKENI. On this clone itself: There is no known antigen for this receptor. No much larger clone is present one base from it, and per-base qualities are unavailable.

The immunoSEQ Assay, a bias-controlled multiplex PCR, was used to amplify TCRbeta CDR3 regions from genomic DNA. On the authors' methods: The number of nucleated cells in each sample was estimated by amplification of reference gene primers within the assay. To quantify the absolute abundance of each unique TCRbeta CDR3 rearrangement, sequence reads were collapsed and filtered. Productive Simpson clonality was computed per sample as the square root of Simpson's diversity index over productive rearrangements. The table was pulled from immuneACCESS by TCRdb, which kept in-frame rearrangements only. Such tables lose some clones; where checked, under half of the loss comes from unresolved V genes, and the rest has no known cause. The DNA gave D and trimming, while V, J and clone size come from that table. In all, the sample holds 250,000 to 300,000 clones, and approximately 79% of those were seen once. The biggest ten clones account for roughly 4% of the sample.

Participants in the prospective study were enrolled through a virtual design, were aged about 18 to 100 years, and lived in approximately 25 United States geographic areas. Cohort assignment in the prospective study relied on participant-reported clinical history from a screening survey and a study questionnaire. In the prospective study, whole blood, serum and a nasopharyngeal or oropharyngeal swab were collected from each participant by mobile phlebotomists. Additional blood draws and questionnaires over an approximately two-month period could optionally be provided by prospective study participants. Prospective study blood samples were shipped either frozen or at room temperature before DNA extraction.

Sequenced: PBMCs or T cells enriched from blood (not recorded which). This sequence was found in a man between 25 and 39 years old with acute COVID-19. The chain is made from TRBV18 and TRBJ1-1, with the identity of the D gene unclear. CDR3 reads: CASSPYSMNTEAFF. The nucleotide sequence is given as TGTGCCAGCTCACCGTACAGCATGAACACTGAAGCTTTCTTT.